The 2 T cell receptor beta chains reported below all come from one sample, sequenced in a study of blood T cells in healthy people across ages (dated by TCRdb to between 2014 and 2017). The method was 5' RACE. The second PCR ran for about 7 to 11 cycles and used a J-beta primer mix along with a sample-barcoded 5' primer. TCRdb reprocessing: public reads trimmed at Q25 with fastp, clones called with MiXCR, in-frame beta chains kept. Records with the same CDR3 protein are collapsed into one entry carrying the most frequent genes and DNA. Here the sample has around 2 million distinct CDR3 sequences; about 39% occur a single time. Jointly, the top ten make up under 30% of the sample. Sequenced: blood. These receptors all stem from a human donor in good health.

This chain joins TRBV27 and TRBJ1-2, with no clear D. The CDR3 spans 13 residues. V shed 9 bases and J shed 4 bases, with 15 bases lying between them. CDR1 is MNHEY, CDR2 SMNVEV, per germline (reference sequence). This CDR3 is CASSGGWAYGYTF. In DNA, the CDR3 is TGTGCCAGTTCGGGAGGGTGGGCCTATGGCTACACCTTC.

J is TRBJ1-5 and V is TRBV20-1; maybe TRBD1 (5 bases). V lost 3 bases to trimming and J lost 1 base, with 10 bases between them. The CDR3 spans 14 residues. CDR1 and CDR2 from the germline V gene are DFQATT and SNEGSKA (reference sequence). Here the CDR3 DNA reads TGCAGTGCTAGTGGGGGTTGGAGCAATCAGCCCCAGCATTTT. It is translated as CSASGGWSNQPQHF.